This TCR beta chain was observed in a study of untreated major depressive disorder. Remarks on this clone: Its antigen remains unidentified.

Libraries were prepared by immunoSEQ multiplex PCR; TCRdb keeps only in-frame clonotypes and omits some of them. The profile shows 20,000 to 25,000 clones, about 87% of them singletons. Findings of the study overall: All top five TRBV05-01 clones per subject were private clones. TRBV25-01 and TRBV02-01 followed the flow pattern without significance.

Blood, about 27 ml, was drawn into EDTA tubes. This CDR3 is 13 amino acids long. Germline values: CDR1 SGHDT, CDR2 YYEEEE. V was pared by 5 bases and J by 0 bases, with 6 bases between. V usage is TRBV5-6 and J usage is TRBJ1-3; D unresolved. The TCR originated in a woman in her 30s in good health. Sequenced: CD4+ T cells from PBMCs. Here the CDR3 reads CASRRTSGNTIYF. DNA for the CDR3: TGTGCCAGCAGGCGAACCTCTGGAAACACCATATATTTT.